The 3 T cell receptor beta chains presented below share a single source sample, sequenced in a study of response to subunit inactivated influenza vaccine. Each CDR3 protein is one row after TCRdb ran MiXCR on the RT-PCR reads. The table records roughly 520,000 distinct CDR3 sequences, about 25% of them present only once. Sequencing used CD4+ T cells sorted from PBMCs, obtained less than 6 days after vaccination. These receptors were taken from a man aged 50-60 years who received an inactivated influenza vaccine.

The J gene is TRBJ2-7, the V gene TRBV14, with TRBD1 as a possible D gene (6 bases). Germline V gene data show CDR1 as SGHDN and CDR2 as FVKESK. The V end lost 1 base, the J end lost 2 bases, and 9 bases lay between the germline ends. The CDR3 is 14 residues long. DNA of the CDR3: TGTGCCAGCAGCCAAGTTACAGGGCCCTACGAGCAGTACTTC. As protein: CASSQVTGPYEQYF.

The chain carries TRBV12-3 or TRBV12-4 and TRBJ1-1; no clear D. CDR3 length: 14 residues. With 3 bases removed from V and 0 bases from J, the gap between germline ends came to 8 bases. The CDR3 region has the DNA TGTGCCAGCAGTTTCCGACACCTGAACACTGAAGCTTTCTTT. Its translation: CASSFRHLNTEAFF.

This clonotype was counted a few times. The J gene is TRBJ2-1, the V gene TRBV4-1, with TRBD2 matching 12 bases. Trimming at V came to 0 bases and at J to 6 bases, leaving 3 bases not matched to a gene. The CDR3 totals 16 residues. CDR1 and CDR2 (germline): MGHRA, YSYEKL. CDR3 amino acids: CASSQDLTSGSNEQFF. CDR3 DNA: TGCGCCAGCAGCCAAGATCTGACTAGCGGGAGCAATGAGCAGTTCTTC.